These 27 T cell receptor beta chains originate from one sample sequenced in a study of cytomegalovirus exposure and HLA in healthy donors. 13 Jbeta primers and 60 Vbeta primers were used for the PCR. Method: immunoSEQ multiplex PCR; TCRdb's copy keeps in-frame clones and lacks some. The profile covers about 160,000 clones, with 80% appearing a single time and 4.5% taken by the ten largest. Sequencing used PBMCs. Receptors were obtained from a woman in her fifties or sixties in good health and CMV-seropositive.

This sequence joins TRBV4-3 and TRBJ1-4; the D gene is possibly TRBD1 (5 bases). The germline V gene encodes CDR1 LGHNA and CDR2 YSLEER. V lost 4 bases and J lost 0, with 9 bases in between. The CDR3 is 15 residues long. For the CDR3, the DNA is TGCGCCAGCAGCCGGGGACTCGCAACTAATGAAAAACTGTTTTTT. Encoded protein: CASSRGLATNEKLFF.

V usage is TRBV27 and J usage is TRBJ1-5; no definite D call. CDR1 is MNHEY, CDR2 SMNVEV, per germline (reference sequence). The V end lost 7 bases, the J end lost 5 bases, and 9 bases lay between the germline ends. The CDR3 extends over 12 amino acids. This CDR3 is CASTGRDQPQHF. The CDR3 bases are TGTGCCAGCACGGGGAGGGATCAGCCCCAGCATTTT.

The chain has TRBV19 and TRBJ1-3; 8 positions match TRBD1. CDR1 and CDR2 from the germline V gene are LNHDA and SQIVND (reference sequence). V shed 11 bases and J 0 bases; nucleotides not matched to a gene: 21. CDR3 length: 19 amino acids. The CDR3 loop is CAQVDRRDRSNFSGNTIYF. CDR3 bases: TGTGCCCAGGTCGATAGGCGGGACAGGTCGAACTTCTCTGGAAACACCATATATTTT.

CDR3 sequence reads: CASSWGMGGQGYEQYF. The CDR3 DNA sequence: TGTGCCAGCAGTTGGGGGATGGGTGGACAGGGCTACGAGCAGTACTTC. This chain joins TRBV6-5 and TRBJ2-5; 8 bases match TRBD1. The J call is in doubt because the DNA end fits TRBJ2-7 better. This CDR3 has 16 residues. Germline CDR1 MNHEY, CDR2 SVGAGI.

This sequence joins TRBV7-8 and TRBJ2-7; TRBD2 aligns across 8 bases. The CDR3 is 15 residues long. Germline trimming cut 1 base from V and 2 bases from J; bases unmatched to any gene: 4. The germline CDR1 and CDR2 sequences are SGHVS and FQNEAQ. The CDR3 spells CASSLGREGPYEQYF. The CDR3 DNA reads as TGTGCCAGCAGCTTAGGACGGGAGGGTCCCTACGAGCAGTACTTC.

This chain connects TRBV5-1 to TRBJ1-6; 10 bases agree with TRBD1. This CDR3 has 14 amino acids. Germline loops: CDR1 SGHRS, CDR2 YFSETQ. V shed 4 bases and J 12 bases; nucleotides not matched to a gene: 7. The CDR3 is CASSARDRGGPLHF. DNA of the CDR3: TGCGCCAGCAGCGCCCGGGACAGGGGTGGACCCCTCCACTTT. Using reference TRBV5-1 and TRBJ1-6 for the parts outside the CDR3, the full variable domain is KAGVTQTPRYLIKTRGQQVTLSCSPISGHRSVSWYQQTPGQGLQFLFEYFSETQRNKGNFPGRFSGRQFSNSRSEMNVSTLELGDSALYLCASSARDRGGPLHFGNGTRLTVT.

J is TRBJ2-3 and V is TRBV5-1, with TRBD2 matching over 13 bases. The CDR3 is made up of 17 amino acids. V was clipped by 4 bases and J by 6 bases; unmatched bases: 11. Germline-derived CDR1 and CDR2 are SGHRS and YFSETQ. In DNA, the CDR3 is TGCGCCAGCAGCCTATGGACTAGCGGGAGCGGACTGGATACGCAGTATTTT. This gives the protein CASSLWTSGSGLDTQYF.

This chain uses TRBV7-2 with TRBJ2-3; 11 nucleotides agree with TRBD2. Germline V gene data show CDR1 as SGHTA and CDR2 as FQGNSA. The V segment lost 5 bases and the J segment 1 base; nucleotides outside the gene matches: 2. The CDR3 has 15 residues. CDR3 DNA: TGTGCCAGCAGCCCACTAGCGGGGGGCACAGATACGCAGTATTTT. Its protein product is CASSPLAGGTDTQYF.

The gene calls are TRBV5-1 and TRBJ2-2; TRBD1 agrees at 9 bases. Germline V lookup: CDR1 SGHRS, CDR2 YFSETQ. The CDR3 runs 17 residues. V lost 3 bases, J lost 4 bases, and 10 bases stayed unmatched. This chain's CDR3 is CASSSGTGLGTTGELFF. The CDR3 DNA reads TGCGCCAGCAGCTCCGGGACAGGGCTCGGGACCACCGGGGAGCTGTTTTTT.

The chain links TRBV5-1 to TRBJ1-2, with D uncertain. The CDR3 is 13 residues long. CDR1 and CDR2 (germline): SGHRS, YFSETQ. V was trimmed by 1 base and J by 6 bases, leaving 10 bases between them. The CDR3 coding sequence is TGCGCCAGCAGCTTGAGGCGGATTGATGGCTACACCTTC. Residues: CASSLRRIDGYTF.

J is TRBJ2-1 and V is TRBV6-5; 9 bases match TRBD1. Germline assignment: CDR1 MNHEY and CDR2 SVGAGI. The CDR3 loop spans 16 amino acids. V was pared by 2 bases and J by 1 base, with 3 bases of the junction left unmatched. CDR3 residues: CASSYAGQGSYNEQFF. Written as DNA, the CDR3 is TGTGCCAGCAGTTACGCCGGACAGGGGTCCTACAATGAGCAGTTCTTC.

This chain joins TRBV27 and TRBJ1-1, with TRBD1 identical over 8 bases. The junction had 9 bases not matched to a gene; V was cut back by 1 base and J by 2 bases. Germline CDR1 MNHEY, CDR2 SMNVEV (reference sequence). This CDR3 contains 17 residues. The CDR3 here is CASSLYLGTGTNTEAFF. CDR3 DNA sequence: TGTGCCAGCAGTTTATATTTGGGGACAGGAACTAACACTGAAGCTTTCTTT.

V gene TRBV7-3 combines with J gene TRBJ2-5; 7 nucleotides line up with TRBD2. The CDR3 runs to 16 residues. CDR1 is SGHTA, CDR2 FQGTGA, per germline. The V gene end was trimmed by 6 bases and the J gene end by 5 bases; junction bases not matched to a gene: 15. CDR3 sequence: CASRGDGGGPGETQYF. In DNA form, the CDR3 reads TGTGCCAGCAGGGGAGATGGGGGAGGGCCTGGGGAGACCCAGTACTTC.

The rearrangement links TRBV19 to TRBJ1-1; D possibly corresponds to TRBD1 (5 bases). Germline V gene sequence: CDR1 LNHDA, CDR2 SQIVND (reference sequence). The CDR3 spans 15 residues. V lost 4 bases and J lost 2, with 14 bases in between. The CDR3 bases are TGTGCCAGTAGTAAAACAGGCGGGGATAACACTGAAGCTTTCTTT. Protein sequence: CASSKTGGDNTEAFF.

This rearrangement joins TRBV9 to TRBJ1-2, with 7 bases fitting TRBD1. With V trimmed by 4 bases and J by 8 bases, 11 bases remained unmatched. The CDR3 length is 14 residues. Germline lookup yields CDR1 SGDLS and CDR2 YYNGEE. The CDR3: CASSPTGQGGGYTF. DNA of the CDR3: TGTGCCAGCAGCCCGACAGGGCAGGGTGGGGGCTACACCTTC.

The rearrangement joins TRBV6-6 to TRBJ2-1; D not certain. Trimming took 1 base from V and 7 from J, leaving 11 bases between them. The CDR3 is 14 amino acids. Looked up from germline, CDR1 is MNHNY and CDR2 is SVGAGI (reference sequence). The CDR3 nucleotides are TGTGCCAGCAGTTACTGGCCGCAGGCGAATGAGCAGTTCTTC. This sequence encodes CASSYWPQANEQFF.

This chain joins TRBV28 and TRBJ1-5; 8 bases line up with TRBD1. The CDR3 has 13 residues. After removal of 3 bases from V and 11 bases from J, the junction contained 6 bases not matched to a gene. Per the germline V gene, CDR1 is MDHEN and CDR2 is SYDVKM. The CDR3 region has the DNA TGTGCCAGCAGTTTTCCGGGACAGGTGTCCCAGCATTTT. Translated, it gives CASSFPGQVSQHF.

In DNA form, the CDR3 reads TGTGCTTCTCAACCCGGGGTGTCTAACACTGAAGCTTTCTTT. Translated: CASQPGVSNTEAFF. The chain combines TRBV30 with TRBJ1-1; D gene uncertain. Germline V gene sequence: CDR1 GTSNPN, CDR2 SVGIG (reference sequence). This CDR3 comprises 14 residues.

The chain combines TRBV6-5 with TRBJ1-2, with D possibly TRBD1 on 6 matching bases. The germline V and J ends were trimmed by 0 bases and 7 bases, with 9 bases remaining between them. This CDR3 comprises 13 residues. Germline V gene sequence: CDR1 MNHEY, CDR2 SVGAGI. CDR3 bases: TGTGCCAGCAGTTACTCGTCCAGGGGTGGCTACACCTTC. It is translated as CASSYSSRGGYTF.

The rearrangement uses TRBV4-2 and TRBJ1-2; TRBD1 aligns across 9 bases. Germline trimming cut 2 bases from V and 6 bases from J; bases unmatched to any gene: 7. The germline V gene has CDR1 LGHNA and CDR2 YNFKEQ. The CDR3 sequence is 15 residues long. CDR3 region: CASSQPDTGGDGYTF. The CDR3 DNA follows: TGTGCCAGCAGCCAACCAGACACAGGGGGCGATGGCTACACCTTC.

Only a few counts were recorded for this clone. CDR3 sequence (DNA): TGTGCCAGCAGCTCCCGTCCTACCCCCAATACGCAGTATTTT. Its translation: CASSSRPTPNTQYF. V usage is TRBV7-9 and J usage is TRBJ2-3; no clear D gene. The CDR3 is 14 amino acids. The V gene lost 4 bases and the J gene lost 7 bases, with 15 bases spanning the gap. Germline CDR1 is SEHNR and CDR2 is FQNEAQ (reference sequence).

The rearrangement links TRBV6-5 to TRBJ1-5, with a tentative D call TRBD1 (6 bases). Between the trimmed V and J ends, which lost 6 bases and 6 bases, there was a span of 18 bases. Germline V gene data show CDR1 as MNHEY and CDR2 as SVGAGI. CDR3 size: 15 residues. The CDR3 here is CASSVNRESSQPQHF. Written as DNA, the CDR3 is TGTGCCAGCAGCGTTAACAGGGAGTCAAGTCAGCCCCAGCATTTT.

This sequence joins TRBV6-5 and TRBJ1-4, with a weak D call TRBD1 (6 bases). Trimming took off 6 bases at V and 4 bases at J, with 12 bases between the two ends. The V gene's germline CDR1 is MNHEY and CDR2 SVGAGI. This CDR3 is 14 amino acids long. The CDR3: CASRAGQINEKLFF. CDR3 sequence (DNA): TGTGCCAGCAGGGCCGGACAGATTAATGAAAAACTGTTTTTT.

This clone showed up just a few times. This sequence joins TRBV6-4 and TRBJ2-2; 12 positions match TRBD2. Germline CDR1 and CDR2: MRHNA and SNTAGT. Germline trimming cut 11 bases from V and 3 bases from J; bases unmatched to any gene: 4. CDR3 size: 14 residues. The DNA for the CDR3 is TGTGCCGCCTCTAGCGGGAGGGACACCGGGGAGCTGTTTTTT. Amino acid sequence: CAASSGRDTGELFF.

The V call is TRBV28, the J call TRBJ2-6; D gene uncertain. With 9 bases removed from V and 0 bases from J, the gap between germline ends came to 6 bases. Germline assignment: CDR1 MDHEN and CDR2 SYDVKM. The CDR3 spans 13 residues. The CDR3 sequence: CASLFSGANVLTF. CDR3 DNA sequence: TGTGCCAGTCTTTTCTCTGGGGCCAACGTCCTGACTTTC. Full variable domain (remainder filled in from reference TRBV28 and TRBJ2-6): DVKVTQSSRYLVKRTGEKVFLECVQDMDHENMFWYRQDPGLGLRLIYFSYDVKMKEKGDIPEGYSVSREKKERFSLILESASTNQTSMYLCASLFSGANVLTFGAGSRLTVL.

CDR3: CSVRDRGYTEAFF. CDR3 sequence (DNA): TGCAGCGTTCGCGACAGGGGGTACACTGAAGCTTTCTTT. V gene TRBV29-1 combines with J gene TRBJ1-1; 9 bases map to TRBD1. Germline V lookup: CDR1 SQVTM, CDR2 ANQGSEA. The CDR3 has 13 amino acids. V lost 5 bases and J lost 3; bases outside the gene matches: 4.

The chain uses TRBV7-8 and TRBJ2-7, with 7 positions matching TRBD1. CDR3 length equals 18 residues. Germline-derived CDR1 and CDR2 are SGHVS and FQNEAQ. Trimming removed 1 base from V and 1 base from J; junction bases left unmatched: 13. The CDR3 sequence: CASSLGRGYGQASYEQYF. The CDR3 DNA reads as TGTGCCAGCAGCTTAGGAAGAGGTTATGGACAGGCATCCTACGAGCAGTACTTC.